The entry below gives a single TCR beta chain sequence along with its context. TCRdb's copy holds only in-frame clones and misses some; the assay was immunoSEQ multiplex PCR. This table holds tens of thousands of clones, about 86% found once. This sample stems from a study of OX40 agonist ivuxolimab in advanced cancers. The CDR3 runs 15 residues. The V gene end was trimmed by 0 bases and the J gene end by 2 bases; junction bases not matched to a gene: 1. Germline CDR1 is SGDLS and CDR2 is YYNGEE. The sequence came from an adult with an advanced solid tumor such as melanoma, head and neck, liver or kidney cancer. The source was CD4+ or CD8+ T cells sorted from blood, collected in a trial of the OX40 agonist ivuxolimab. This rearrangement joins TRBV9 to TRBJ1-2; 10 bases map to TRBD1. In nucleotides, the CDR3 is TGTGCCAGCAGCGTAGAGGGACAGGGGAACTATGGCTACACCTTC. Residues: CASSVEGQGNYGYTF.